The 2 T cell receptor beta chains below all came from one sample that was sequenced in a study of blood T cells in healthy people across ages. Primers used in a second PCR of roughly 6 to 11 cycles were a sample-barcoded 5' primer and a J-beta primer mix. TCRdb passed the 5' RACE reads through MiXCR, listing each CDR3 protein once. The sample shows under 2,000,000 distinct CDR3 sequences, around 48% of them seen only once. Sequenced: blood. The receptors shown here come from a woman aged 40 to 55 in good health.

Only a few counts were recorded for this clonotype. This rearrangement joins TRBV28 to TRBJ2-1, with 10 bases fitting TRBD1. Trimming cost V 1 base and J 4 bases; bases outside gene matches: 4. Germline values: CDR1 MDHEN, CDR2 SYDVKM. CDR3 length: 16 amino acids. CDR3 amino acids: CASSLFGDRGYNEQFF. The DNA of the CDR3 is TGTGCCAGCAGTTTATTCGGGGACAGGGGATACAATGAGCAGTTCTTC.

The J gene is TRBJ2-5, the V gene TRBV12-3 or TRBV12-4, with 9 bases lining up with TRBD2. CDR3 length: 13 residues. V shed 10 bases and J 11 bases; nucleotides not matched to a gene: 14. CDR3 loop: CANTPSGANKQYF. CDR3 DNA sequence: TGTGCCAATACTCCTAGCGGGGCCAATAAGCAGTACTTC.